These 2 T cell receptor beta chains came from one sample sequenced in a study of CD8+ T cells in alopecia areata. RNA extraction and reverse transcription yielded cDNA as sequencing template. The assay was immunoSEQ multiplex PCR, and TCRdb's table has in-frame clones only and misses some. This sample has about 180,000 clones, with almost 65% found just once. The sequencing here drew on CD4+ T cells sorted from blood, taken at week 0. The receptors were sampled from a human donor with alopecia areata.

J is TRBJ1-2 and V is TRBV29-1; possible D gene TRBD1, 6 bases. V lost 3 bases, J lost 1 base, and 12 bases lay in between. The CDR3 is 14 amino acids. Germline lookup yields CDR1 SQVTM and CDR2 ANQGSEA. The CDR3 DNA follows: TGCAGCGTTGAGGACAGACACGTTAACTATGGCTACACCTTC. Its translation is CSVEDRHVNYGYTF.

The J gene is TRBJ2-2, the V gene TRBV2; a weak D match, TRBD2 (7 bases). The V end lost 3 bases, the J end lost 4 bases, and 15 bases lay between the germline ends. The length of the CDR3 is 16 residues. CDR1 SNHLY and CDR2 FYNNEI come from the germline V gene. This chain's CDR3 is CASSEVRGLGTGELFF. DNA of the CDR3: TGTGCCAGCAGTGAGGTGCGGGGGCTGGGCACCGGGGAGCTGTTTTTT.